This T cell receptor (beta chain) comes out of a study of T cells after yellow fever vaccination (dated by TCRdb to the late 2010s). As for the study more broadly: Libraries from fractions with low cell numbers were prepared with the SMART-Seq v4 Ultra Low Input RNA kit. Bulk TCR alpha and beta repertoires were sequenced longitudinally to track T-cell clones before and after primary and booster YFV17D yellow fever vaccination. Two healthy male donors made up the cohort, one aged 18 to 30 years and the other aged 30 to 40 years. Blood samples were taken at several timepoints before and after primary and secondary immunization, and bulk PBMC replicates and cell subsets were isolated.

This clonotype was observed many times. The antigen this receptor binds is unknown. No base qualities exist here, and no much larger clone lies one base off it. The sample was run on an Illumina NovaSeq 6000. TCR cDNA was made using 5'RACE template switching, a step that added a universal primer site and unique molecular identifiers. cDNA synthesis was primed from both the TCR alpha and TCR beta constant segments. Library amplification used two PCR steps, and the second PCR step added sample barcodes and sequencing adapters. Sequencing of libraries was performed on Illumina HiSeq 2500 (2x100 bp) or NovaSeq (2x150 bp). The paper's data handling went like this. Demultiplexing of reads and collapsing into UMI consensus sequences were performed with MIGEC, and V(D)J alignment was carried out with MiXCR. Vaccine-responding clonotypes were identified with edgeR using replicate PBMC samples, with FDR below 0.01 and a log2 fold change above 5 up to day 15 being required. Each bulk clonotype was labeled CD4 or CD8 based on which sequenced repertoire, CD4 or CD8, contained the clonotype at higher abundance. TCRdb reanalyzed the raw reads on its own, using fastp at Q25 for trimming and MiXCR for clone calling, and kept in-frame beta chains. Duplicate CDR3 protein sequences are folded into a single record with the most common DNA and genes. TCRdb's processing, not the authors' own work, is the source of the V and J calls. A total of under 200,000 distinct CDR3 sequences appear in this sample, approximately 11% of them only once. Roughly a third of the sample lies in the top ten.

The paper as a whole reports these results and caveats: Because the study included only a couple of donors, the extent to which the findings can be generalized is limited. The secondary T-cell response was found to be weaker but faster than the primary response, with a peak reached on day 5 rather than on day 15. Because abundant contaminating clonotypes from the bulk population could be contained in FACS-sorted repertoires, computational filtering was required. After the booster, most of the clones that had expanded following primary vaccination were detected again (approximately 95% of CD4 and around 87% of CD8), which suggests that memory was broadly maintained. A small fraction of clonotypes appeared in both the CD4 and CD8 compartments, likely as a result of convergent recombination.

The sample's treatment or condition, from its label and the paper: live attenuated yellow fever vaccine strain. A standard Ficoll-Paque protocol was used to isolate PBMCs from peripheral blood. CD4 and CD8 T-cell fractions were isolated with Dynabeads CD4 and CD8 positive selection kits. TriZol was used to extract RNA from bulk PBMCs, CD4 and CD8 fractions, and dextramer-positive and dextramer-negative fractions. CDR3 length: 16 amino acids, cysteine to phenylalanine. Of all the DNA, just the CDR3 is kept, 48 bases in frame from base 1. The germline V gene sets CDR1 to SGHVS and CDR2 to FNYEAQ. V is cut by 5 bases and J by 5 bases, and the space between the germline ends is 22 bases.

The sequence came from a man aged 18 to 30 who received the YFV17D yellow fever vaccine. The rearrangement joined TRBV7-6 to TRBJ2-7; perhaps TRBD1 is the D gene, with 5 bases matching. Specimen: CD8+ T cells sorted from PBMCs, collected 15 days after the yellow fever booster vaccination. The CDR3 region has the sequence CASSLSGGRVKNEQYF. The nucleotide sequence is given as TGTGCCAGCAGCCTCTCCGGCGGCAGGGTGAAGAACGAGCAGTACTTC.